The 28 T cell receptor beta chains below all came from one sample that was sequenced in a study of identical twins. TCRdb independently ran MiXCR on the 5' RACE reads; one entry per CDR3 protein. Altogether 400,000 to 500,000 distinct CDR3 sequences are present, roughly an eighth being singletons, with the ten largest covering about 1%. The same data also went into a second study, on yellow fever vaccine responses in identical twins.

The sequencing input was CD4+ T cells sorted from blood. Every receptor here comes from a woman under 30 in good health.

This clonotype was observed many times. The chain uses TRBV9 and TRBJ1-2, with TRBD1 matching 8 bases. The CDR3 length is 16 residues. Germline assignment: CDR1 SGDLS and CDR2 YYNGEE. Unmatched junction bases numbered 18, after V lost 6 bases and J lost 8 bases. CDR3 region: CASTAGTGYSVDGYTF. CDR3 in DNA: TGTGCCAGCACCGCCGGGACAGGTTACTCGGTTGACGGCTACACCTTC.

This clonotype was observed a handful of times. The chain carries TRBV3-1 and TRBJ2-7; 9 positions match TRBD2. The germline CDR1 and CDR2 sequences are LGHDT and YNNKEL (reference sequence). The CDR3 extends over 16 amino acids. The ends lost 1 base at V and 5 bases at J; junction bases unmatched: 9. The CDR3, as DNA: TGTGCCAGCAGCCAAGCCCCCGCGGGGGGGCGTAACGAGCAGTACTTC. As protein: CASSQAPAGGRNEQYF.

This chain uses TRBV6-1 with TRBJ2-1; 8 bases agree with TRBD2. The junction had 14 bases not matched to a gene; V was cut back by 11 bases and J by 8 bases. The germline gives CDR1 MNHNS, CDR2 SASEGT. This CDR3 region has 14 residues. CDR3 DNA sequence: TGTGCCGTTAAAAGGGGACTAGAGAGTCATGAGCAGTTCTTC. Its protein is CAVKRGLESHEQFF.

This clonotype was seen more than once but under ten times. The J gene is TRBJ2-3, the V gene TRBV6-2 or TRBV6-3; 10 bases line up with TRBD1. J was trimmed by 4 bases and V by 2 bases; bases with no gene match: 6. Germline V gene lookup returns CDR1 MNHEY and CDR2 SVGEGT. This CDR3 is built from 16 residues. This CDR3 reads CASSYGTGESADTQYF. CDR3 in DNA: TGTGCCAGCAGTTACGGGACAGGGGAATCAGCAGATACGCAGTATTTT.

V usage is TRBV20-1 and J usage is TRBJ2-7; D may be TRBD1 or TRBD2 (7 bases each). The V gene lost 4 bases and the J gene lost 1 base, with 17 bases spanning the gap. CDR1 and CDR2 (germline): DFQATT, SNEGSKA (reference sequence). CDR3 length: 15 amino acids. The CDR3 DNA reads as TGCAGTGCTAATGGGGAGGGACAGCGATCCTACGAGCAGTACTTC. Translating it yields CSANGEGQRSYEQYF.

A few counts support this clonotype. The rearrangement joins TRBV20-1 to TRBJ2-7, with D uncertain. CDR3 size: 15 residues. Germline-derived CDR1 and CDR2 are DFQATT and SNEGSKA (reference sequence). Between the trimmed V and J ends, which lost 6 bases and 0 bases, there was a span of 18 bases. The CDR3 reads CSATTSRRGSYEQYF. CDR3 nucleotide sequence: TGCAGTGCAACAACCTCGAGGCGCGGCTCCTACGAGCAGTACTTC.

The gene calls are TRBV7-2 and TRBJ1-5; TRBD1 agrees at 10 bases. The CDR3 covers 16 residues. Germline V gene data show CDR1 as SGHTA and CDR2 as FQGNSA. The V and J ends lost 5 bases and 3 bases, in that order; junction bases with no gene match: 7. The CDR3 reads CASSATGGRNNQPQHF. CDR3 bases: TGTGCCAGCAGCGCGACAGGGGGCCGTAACAATCAGCCCCAGCATTTT.

With regard to this clonotype: The germline gene is not matched at one end of the junction; a read error may be the cause. V and J are TRBV7-7 and TRBJ2-1, with D possibly TRBD2 on 7 matching bases. From germline, CDR1 is SSHAT and CDR2 FNYEAQ (reference sequence). The CDR3 runs to 16 residues. As DNA, the CDR3 is TGTGCTAGCAGCCAAACGTGGGCGGGGGCCAGGGATGAGCAGTTCTTC. Residues: CASSQTWAGARDEQFF.

The table lists this clonotype with many counts. The chain joins TRBV28 to TRBJ2-3, with 9 bases aligning to TRBD1. Germline V lookup: CDR1 MDHEN, CDR2 SYDVKM. This CDR3 has 16 amino acids. After removal of 5 bases from V and 5 bases from J, the junction contained 11 bases not matched to a gene. Here the CDR3 reads CASSSTGGTGKDTQYF. As DNA, the CDR3 is TGTGCCAGCAGTAGCACCGGGGGGACAGGGAAAGATACGCAGTATTTT.

The CDR3 protein is CASSSTSWGNEQFF. DNA for the CDR3: TGCGCCAGCAGCTCTACTAGTTGGGGGAATGAGCAGTTCTTC. The V call is TRBV5-1, the J call TRBJ2-1; D might be TRBD1 or TRBD2, each matching 5 bases. V lost 3 bases and J 7 bases, leaving 14 bases between the germline ends. The CDR3 is 14 amino acids. The germline CDR1 and CDR2 sequences are SGHRS and YFSETQ.

This clonotype appeared once. This chain connects TRBV2 to TRBJ2-2; tentatively, D is TRBD2 (5 bases). The V and J ends lost 6 bases and 4 bases respectively, with 12 bases between them. Per germline, CDR1 SNHLY and CDR2 FYNNEI. The CDR3 sequence is 14 residues long. CDR3 sequence (DNA): TGTGCCAGCAGGATAAGGGAGAGCACCGGGGAGCTGTTTTTT. Translating it yields CASRIRESTGELFF.

This clonotype has ten or more counts. This CDR3 is CASSLRTSGVWETQYF. The DNA of the CDR3 is TGCGCCAGCAGCCTCAGGACTAGCGGGGTTTGGGAGACCCAGTACTTC. This chain uses TRBV5-1 with TRBJ2-5; 12 nucleotides agree with TRBD2. J lost 5 bases, V lost 4 bases, and 9 bases had no gene match. There are 16 residues in the CDR3. Germline loops: CDR1 SGHRS, CDR2 YFSETQ.

This clonotype was counted only a few times. The rearrangement links TRBV27 to TRBJ2-3; 7 positions match TRBD2. V lost 5 bases to trimming and J lost 0 bases; unmatched junction nucleotides: 5. Germline values: CDR1 MNHEY, CDR2 SMNVEV (reference sequence). The CDR3 loop spans 15 amino acids. CDR3 loop: CASSQLATSTDTQYF. CDR3 bases: TGTGCCAGCAGTCAACTAGCGACTAGCACAGATACGCAGTATTTT.

This clonotype was seen ten or more times. This chain connects TRBV12-3 or TRBV12-4 to TRBJ2-7; 7 bases align to TRBD2. The V and J ends lost 7 bases and 0 bases, in that order; junction bases with no gene match: 9. CDR3 length equals 15 residues. In DNA form, the CDR3 reads TGTGCCAGCAAAGCCAGCGGGGCCGTCTCCTACGAGCAGTACTTC. Protein: CASKASGAVSYEQYF.

V and J are TRBV9 and TRBJ2-2; D gene unclear. The CDR3 extends over 14 amino acids. The germline gives CDR1 SGDLS, CDR2 YYNGEE. V was clipped by 0 bases and J by 4 bases, with 7 bases between them. The CDR3 reads CASSVGQLTGELFF. CDR3 in DNA: TGTGCCAGCAGCGTAGGGCAGCTCACCGGGGAGCTGTTTTTT.

This chain joins TRBV6-1 and TRBJ2-4; the D gene is possibly TRBD2 (6 bases). CDR1 is MNHNS and CDR2 is SASEGT in the germline V gene. The CDR3 has 17 amino acids. V was shortened by 6 bases and J by 4 bases, with 22 bases between the two germline ends. CDR3 loop: CASSHARDFLNKNIQYF. The CDR3 DNA sequence: TGTGCCAGCAGCCATGCCCGGGACTTCCTAAATAAAAACATTCAGTACTTC.

This chain joins TRBV30 and TRBJ2-1, with D uncertain. This CDR3 spans 14 amino acids. V lost 0 bases and J lost 8, with 14 bases in between. Germline CDR1 reads GTSNPN; CDR2 reads SVGIG (reference sequence). The chain's CDR3 is CAWSVDPNWDEQFF. The DNA for the CDR3 is TGTGCCTGGAGTGTGGACCCGAACTGGGATGAGCAGTTCTTC. Drawing the rest from reference TRBV30 and TRBJ2-1, the complete variable domain is SQTIHQWPATLVQPVGSPLSLECTVEGTSNPNLYWYRQAAGRGLQLLFYSVGIGQISSEVPQNLSASRPQDRQFILSSKKLLLSDSGFYLCAWSVDPNWDEQFFGPGTRLTVL.

This clonotype came up a few times. An end of the junction does not agree with germline; a read error may underlie this. Here the CDR3 DNA reads TGCAGCGCTGAAAAACCGGCCAGTGAGCAGTTCTTC. Amino acids: CSAEKPASEQFF. The chain couples TRBV29-1 to TRBJ2-1; no definite D call. Per the germline V gene, CDR1 is SQVTM and CDR2 is ANQGSEA. The CDR3 runs 12 residues.

This clonotype was seen at least ten times. This chain connects TRBV28 to TRBJ2-7; D is perhaps TRBD1 or TRBD2 (5 bases each). The V gene's germline CDR1 is MDHEN and CDR2 SYDVKM. Trimming removed 5 bases at V and 3 bases at J, with 20 bases between. This CDR3 comprises 16 residues. The CDR3 nucleotides are TGTGCCAGCAGTCACACCACCGGGACCGATCACTACGAGCAGTACTTC. Its translation is CASSHTTGTDHYEQYF.

In regard to this clonotype: A read error is possible here, since a much larger clone lies one base away. The chain couples TRBV12-3 or TRBV12-4 to TRBJ1-1; D is ambiguous. This CDR3 has 14 amino acids. Trimming pared 6 bases from V and 2 bases from J, leaving 13 bases between. This CDR3 reads CASSPSWGNTEAFF. For the CDR3, the DNA is TGTGCCAGCAGCCCCTCCTGGGGAAACACTGAAGCTTTCTTT.

Only a few counts were recorded for this clonotype. V and J are TRBV5-6 and TRBJ2-5, with D perhaps TRBD1 (6 bases). CDR1 is SGHDT and CDR2 is YYEEEE in the germline V gene. Trimming took 0 bases from V and 5 from J, leaving 23 bases between them. The CDR3 runs 18 residues. In nucleotides, the CDR3 is TGTGCCAGCAGCTTGGCCGGTGACAGGTGGGGAAGTCGCGAGACCCAGTACTTC. It yields the protein CASSLAGDRWGSRETQYF.

The chain is built from TRBV5-1 and TRBJ1-3; no definite D call. The CDR3 is 14 residues long. CDR1 and CDR2 (germline): SGHRS, YFSETQ. The V end lost 4 bases, the J end lost 4 bases, and 12 bases lay between the germline ends. CDR3 amino acids: CASSPQSEGNTIYF. In DNA form, the CDR3 reads TGCGCCAGCAGCCCGCAGTCCGAGGGAAACACCATATATTTT.

This clonotype has only a few counts. The chain uses TRBV10-3 and TRBJ2-1; D unclear. This CDR3 has 15 amino acids. Germline loops: CDR1 ENHRY, CDR2 SYGVKD. The germline V and J ends were trimmed by 7 bases and 1 base, with 14 bases remaining between them. Here the CDR3 DNA reads TGTGCCATCAATGATATACTGGGTTCCTACAATGAGCAGTTCTTC. Protein sequence: CAINDILGSYNEQFF.

The chain combines TRBV7-2 with TRBJ2-3; D ambiguous. The CDR3 is 15 residues long. Germline-derived CDR1 and CDR2 are SGHTA and FQGNSA. Trimming removed 1 base at V and 1 base at J, with 9 bases between. CDR3 DNA sequence: TGTGCCAGCAGCTTAGGGGCGAGGCGCACAGATACGCAGTATTTT. It codes for CASSLGARRTDTQYF.

This clonotype has more than one count but fewer than ten. The chain recombines TRBV6-5 with TRBJ2-3; possible D gene TRBD1, 6 bases. V shed 6 bases and J shed 7 bases, with 20 bases lying between them. CDR3 length: 15 residues. The germline gives CDR1 MNHEY, CDR2 SVGAGI. Here the CDR3 DNA reads TGTGCCAGCAGATTAGGGGGTGGTGGGGGCCATACGCAGTATTTT. This codes for CASRLGGGGGHTQYF.

The rearrangement joins TRBV6-1 to TRBJ2-2; a possible D gene is TRBD2 (6 bases). Germline V CDR1 and CDR2: MNHNS, SASEGT. The CDR3 has 15 residues. V was pared by 6 bases and J by 0 bases, with 11 bases between. CDR3 sequence (DNA): TGTGCCAGCAGGGGGGGAAAAACGAACACCGGGGAGCTGTTTTTT. Protein sequence: CASRGGKTNTGELFF.

CDR3 sequence (DNA): TGTGCCAGCAGTTACTCCGGGGGGGGACGAAGTAATGAGCAGTTCTTC. Translation: CASSYSGGGRSNEQFF. The chain has TRBV6-2 or TRBV6-3 and TRBJ2-1, with TRBD2 identical over 8 bases. Germline V gene data show CDR1 as MNHEY and CDR2 as SVGEGT. There are 16 residues in the CDR3. V gave up 0 bases and J gave up 7 bases; unmatched junction bases: 8.

The chain couples TRBV19 to TRBJ2-7; perhaps TRBD1 as D (5 bases). The CDR3 is 13 residues long. V shed 3 bases and J shed 6 bases, with 12 bases lying between them. CDR1 and CDR2 from the germline V gene are LNHDA and SQIVND (reference sequence). This CDR3 is CASSMIPGSEQYF. The CDR3 DNA follows: TGTGCCAGTAGTATGATCCCAGGGTCCGAGCAGTACTTC.